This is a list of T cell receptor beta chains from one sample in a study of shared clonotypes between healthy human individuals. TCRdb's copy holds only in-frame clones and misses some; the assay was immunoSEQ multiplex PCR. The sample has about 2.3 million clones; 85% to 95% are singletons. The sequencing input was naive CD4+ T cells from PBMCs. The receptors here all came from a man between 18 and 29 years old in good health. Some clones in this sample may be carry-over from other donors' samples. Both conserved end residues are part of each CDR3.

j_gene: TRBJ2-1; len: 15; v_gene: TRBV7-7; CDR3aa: CASSFEASSYNEQFF
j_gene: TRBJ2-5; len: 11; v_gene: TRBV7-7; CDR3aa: CASSQGQTQYF
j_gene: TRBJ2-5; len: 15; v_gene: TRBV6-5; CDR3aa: CASSYSGTGRETQYF
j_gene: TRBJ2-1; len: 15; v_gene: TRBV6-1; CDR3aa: CASSEGSGRSNEQFF
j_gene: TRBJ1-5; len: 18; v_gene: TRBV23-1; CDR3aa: CASSQSGASGGGNQPQHF
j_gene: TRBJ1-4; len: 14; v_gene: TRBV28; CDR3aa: CASSPGTTDEKLFF
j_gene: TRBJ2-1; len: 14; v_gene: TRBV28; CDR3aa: CASTPGASGQKQFF
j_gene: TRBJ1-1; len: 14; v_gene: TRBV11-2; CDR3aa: CASSFGMGNTEAFF
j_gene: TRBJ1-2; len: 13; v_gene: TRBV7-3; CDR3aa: CASSLTGSEGYTF
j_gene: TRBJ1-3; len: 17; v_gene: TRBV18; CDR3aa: CASSPLDRGSSGNTIYF
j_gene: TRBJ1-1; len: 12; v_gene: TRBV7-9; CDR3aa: CASSLSGTEAFF
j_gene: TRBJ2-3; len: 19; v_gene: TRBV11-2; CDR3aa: CASSSIAGTDYGWADTQYF
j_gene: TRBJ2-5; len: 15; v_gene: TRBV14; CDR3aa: CASSQDRTGRKTQYF
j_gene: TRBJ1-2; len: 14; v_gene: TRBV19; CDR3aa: CASSQLQVPYGYTF
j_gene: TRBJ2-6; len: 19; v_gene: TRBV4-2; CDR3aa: CASSQNTGYGHSGANVLTF
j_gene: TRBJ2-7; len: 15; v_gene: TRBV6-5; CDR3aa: CASSRQGAGGYEQYF
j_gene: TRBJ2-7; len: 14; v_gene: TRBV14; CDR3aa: CASSHSGATYEQYF
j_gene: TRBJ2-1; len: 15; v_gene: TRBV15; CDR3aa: CATSRAGTGYNEQFF
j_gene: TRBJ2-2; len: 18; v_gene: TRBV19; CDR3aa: CASSFSLLAGVSTGELFF
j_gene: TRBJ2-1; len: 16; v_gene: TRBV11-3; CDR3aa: CASSGGQGHPPHEQFF
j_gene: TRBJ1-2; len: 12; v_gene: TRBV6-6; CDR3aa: CASSFYQQGRRF
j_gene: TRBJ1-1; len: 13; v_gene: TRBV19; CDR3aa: CASKDRESTEAFF
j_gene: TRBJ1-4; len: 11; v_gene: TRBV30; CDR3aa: CAWSVGQGLFF
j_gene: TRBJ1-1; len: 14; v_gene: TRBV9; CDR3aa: CASSVGQMNTEAFF
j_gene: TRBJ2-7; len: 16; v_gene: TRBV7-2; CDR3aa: CASSLFGGLPFYEQYF
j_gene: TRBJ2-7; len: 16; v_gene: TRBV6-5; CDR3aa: CASSYRLDRGTYEQYF
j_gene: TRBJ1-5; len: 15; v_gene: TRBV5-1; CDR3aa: CASRLTWEGNQPQHF
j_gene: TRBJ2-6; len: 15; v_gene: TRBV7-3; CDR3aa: CASSLTGTAANVLTF
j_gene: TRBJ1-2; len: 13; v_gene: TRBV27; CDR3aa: CASRVRDSYGYTF
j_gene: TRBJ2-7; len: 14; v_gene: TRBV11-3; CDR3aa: CASSLGGGSYEQYF
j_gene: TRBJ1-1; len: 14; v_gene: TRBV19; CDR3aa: CASSGGPMNTEAFF
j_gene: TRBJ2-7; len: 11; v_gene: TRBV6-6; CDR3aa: CASRKGDEQYF
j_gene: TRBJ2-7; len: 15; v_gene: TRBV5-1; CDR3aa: CASSWGGQGAGEQYF
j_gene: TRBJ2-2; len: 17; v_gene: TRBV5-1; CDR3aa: CASVSPGHPPNTGELFF
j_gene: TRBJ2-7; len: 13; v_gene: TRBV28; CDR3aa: CASSFSVPYEQYF
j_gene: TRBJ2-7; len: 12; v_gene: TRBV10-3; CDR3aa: CAIRTGGYEQYF